This T cell receptor beta chain was captured in a study of blood T cell repertoires in COVID-19. As for the study in general: Researchers got acute and convalescent COVID-19 samples from the United States, Italy and Spain.

Repertoires were generated with immunoSEQ multiplex PCR, while TCRdb's copy carries only in-frame clones and drops some. Here the sample spans tens of thousands of clones, around 89% being singletons. The CDR3 is 16 amino acids. Germline V gene sequence: CDR1 SGHVS, CDR2 FQNEAQ. Losses at the gene ends were 2 bases for V and 3 bases for J; bases not matched to a gene: 9. Sequencing input: peripheral blood. The chain is built from TRBV7-8 and TRBJ2-5; 7 bases match TRBD2. The source of this sequence is a woman between 55 and 75 years old with active COVID-19. CDR3 residues: CASSLMGSGAKETQYF. The CDR3 coding sequence is TGTGCCAGCAGCTTAATGGGAAGCGGGGCTAAAGAGACCCAGTACTTC.